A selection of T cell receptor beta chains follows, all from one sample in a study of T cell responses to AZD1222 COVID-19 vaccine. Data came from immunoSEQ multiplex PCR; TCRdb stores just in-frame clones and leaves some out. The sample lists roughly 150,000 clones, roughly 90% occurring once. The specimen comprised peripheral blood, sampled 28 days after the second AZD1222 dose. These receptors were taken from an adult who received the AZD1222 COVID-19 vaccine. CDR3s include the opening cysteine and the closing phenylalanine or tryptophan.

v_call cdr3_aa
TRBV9 CASSSSSYEQYF
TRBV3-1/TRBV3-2 CASSQDLWGELANEKLFF
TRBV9 CASSGDRGRVSGELFF
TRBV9 CASSEDTGGTEAFF
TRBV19 CASSPSGGVAGQPQHF
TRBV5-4 CASSLVGLSTDTQYF
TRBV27 CASSFLAGAYNSPLHF
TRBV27 CASSLYSQETQYF
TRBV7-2 CASSIWTGGGYGYTF
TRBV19 CAIRARGPTYGYTF
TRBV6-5 CASSYSGTLRLYF
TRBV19 CASSIGMAGELFF
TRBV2 CASSVTSGTDTQYF
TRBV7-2 CASSFAPGSGSYSNQPQHF
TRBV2 CASSKPTQASGGADEQFF
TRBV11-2 CASSALSGRGNYGYTF
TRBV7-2 CASSFQGGEETQYF
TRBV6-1 CASSESLGSSGNTIYF
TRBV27 CASSLGQGTQYF
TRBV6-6 CASSLGTNYGYTF
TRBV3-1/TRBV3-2 CASSQDLVDRGAFGYTF
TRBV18 CASSPRLAGADYEQYF
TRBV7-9 CASSLWVSGRGSETQYF
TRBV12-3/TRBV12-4 CASTLEATDTQYF
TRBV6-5 CASRNREESSYEQYF